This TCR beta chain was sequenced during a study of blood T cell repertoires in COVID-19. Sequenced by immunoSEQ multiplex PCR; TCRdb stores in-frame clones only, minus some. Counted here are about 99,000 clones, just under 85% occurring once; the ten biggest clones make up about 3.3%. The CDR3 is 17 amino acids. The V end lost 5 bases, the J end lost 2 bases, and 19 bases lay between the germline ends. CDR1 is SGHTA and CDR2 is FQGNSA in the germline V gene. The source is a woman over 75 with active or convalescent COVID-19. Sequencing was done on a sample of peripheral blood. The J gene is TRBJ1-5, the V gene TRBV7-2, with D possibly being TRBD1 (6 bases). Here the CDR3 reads CASSPTRGGSGNQPQHF. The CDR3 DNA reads TGTGCCAGCAGCCCCACCCGCGGGGGCTCAGGCAATCAGCCCCAGCATTTT. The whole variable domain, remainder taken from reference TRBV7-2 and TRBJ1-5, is GAGVSQSPSNKVTEKGKDVELRCDPISGHTALYWYRQSLGQGLEFLIYFQGNSAPDKSGLPSDRFSAERTGGSVSTLTIQRTQQEDSAVYLCASSPTRGGSGNQPQHFGDGTRLSIL.